These 29 T cell receptor beta chains share one sample of origin, sequenced in a study of blood T cell repertoires in COVID-19. Assay used: immunoSEQ multiplex PCR; TCRdb lists only in-frame clones, some missing. The sample yields roughly 250,000 clones, roughly 84% seen once. The sequencing input was peripheral blood. The receptors were sampled from a human donor with COVID-19, enrolled during active disease. The donor label of this sample is uncertain.

On this clone itself: At one of its ends the junction is not consistent with the germline gene, which may arise from a read error. The V call is TRBV5-8, the J call TRBJ2-7, with D perhaps TRBD1 (5 bases). Germline loops: CDR1 SGHTS, CDR2 YDEGEE. The CDR3 length is 14 residues. The CDR3 loop reads CASPDRVLTYEQCF. CDR3 nucleotides: TGTGCCAGCCCTGACAGAGTATTAACCTACGAGCAGTGCTTC.

For this clone: The same CDR3 arises from other DNA sequences in this sample as well. The V call is TRBV5-5, the J call TRBJ1-5; D is perhaps TRBD1 (5 bases). V dropped 0 bases and J dropped 1 base, with 5 bases sitting between them. Germline V lookup: CDR1 SGHKS, CDR2 YYEKEE (reference sequence). This CDR3 contains 14 residues. CDR3 sequence: CASSLGGSNQPQHF. Here the CDR3 DNA reads TGTGCCAGCAGCTTGGGGGGCAGCAATCAGCCCCAGCATTTT.

The V call is TRBV30, the J call TRBJ1-2; possible D gene TRBD1, 5 bases. The CDR3 spans 13 residues. CDR1 GTSNPN and CDR2 SVGIG come from the germline V gene (reference sequence). The V and J ends lost 6 bases and 4 bases respectively, with 15 bases between them. Here the CDR3 reads CACRRGEGYGYTF. The CDR3 DNA reads TGTGCCTGCCGTCGGGGGGAGGGCTATGGCTACACCTTC.

This chain connects TRBV9 to TRBJ2-2, with 8 bases that match TRBD2. The CDR3 is made up of 16 amino acids. From germline, CDR1 is SGDLS and CDR2 YYNGEE. The V and J ends lost 1 base and 1 base, in that order; junction bases with no gene match: 3. Here the CDR3 reads CASSVTSGRNTGELFF. The CDR3 nucleotides read TGTGCCAGCAGCGTAACTAGCGGAAGGAACACCGGGGAGCTGTTTTTT.

The chain joins TRBV9 to TRBJ2-1; 11 bases agree with TRBD2. J gave up 5 bases and V 7 bases, and 5 bases lay outside the gene matches. From germline, CDR1 is SGDLS and CDR2 YYNGEE. The CDR3 is 14 amino acids. The CDR3 DNA reads TGTGCCAGCCAGACTAGCGGGAACCACAATGAGCAGTTCTTC. It translates to CASQTSGNHNEQFF.

The genes are TRBV11-2 and TRBJ1-1; the D gene is possibly TRBD1 (5 bases). V lost 3 bases and J lost 0, with 11 bases in between. The CDR3 sequence is 15 residues long. From germline, CDR1 is SGHAT and CDR2 FQNNGV. The CDR3 here is CASSFGRTMNTEAFF. In DNA, the CDR3 is TGTGCCAGCAGCTTCGGACGGACAATGAACACTGAAGCTTTCTTT.

This clone was detected only a few times. This chain connects TRBV7-2 to TRBJ2-3, with 8 positions matching TRBD2. The CDR3 extends over 15 amino acids. V shed 4 bases, J shed 9 bases, and the junction held 12 bases outside the gene matches. Germline lookup yields CDR1 SGHTA and CDR2 FQGNSA. CDR3 nucleotide sequence: TGTGCCAGCAGCTCTGACCTAGCGGGCTCGCTGACGCAGTATTTT. As protein: CASSSDLAGSLTQYF. Variable domain in full (rest from reference TRBV7-2 and TRBJ2-3): GAGVSQSPSNKVTEKGKDVELRCDPISGHTALYWYRQSLGQGLEFLIYFQGNSAPDKSGLPSDRFSAERTGGSVSTLTIQRTQQEDSAVYLCASSSDLAGSLTQYFGPGTRLTVL.

The chain has TRBV7-3 and TRBJ2-2, with D possibly being TRBD1 (6 bases). Looked up from germline, CDR1 is SGHTA and CDR2 is FQGTGA. With 5 bases removed from V and 7 bases from J, the gap between germline ends came to 11 bases. The CDR3 runs 13 residues. In nucleotides, the CDR3 is TGTGCCAGCAGCCTCCAGGGGCACGGGGAGCTGTTTTTT. Its protein is CASSLQGHGELFF.

This chain links TRBV2 with TRBJ1-1, with D possibly being TRBD1 (6 bases). V lost 6 bases and J lost 6, with 17 bases in between. This CDR3 is built from 14 residues. Germline V lookup: CDR1 SNHLY, CDR2 FYNNEI. In DNA, the CDR3 is TGTGCCAGCAGCCCCCTCACAGGGAGATCTGAAGCTTTCTTT. It translates to CASSPLTGRSEAFF.

This chain joins TRBV5-1 and TRBJ2-5; TRBD2 matches 9 bases. The J segment lost 5 bases and the V segment lost 0 bases, leaving 5 bases of the junction unmatched. Germline V gene data show CDR1 as SGHRS and CDR2 as YFSETQ. CDR3 length equals 15 residues. The CDR3 nucleotides are TGCGCCAGCAGCTTGGCAGGCGGGAGGGCGGAGACCCAGTACTTC. Residues: CASSLAGGRAETQYF.

A remark on this clone: Its ends do not fully match the called genes, so a read error is possible. The chain has TRBV7-7 and TRBJ2-1; possibly TRBD2 for D (6 bases). The CDR3 covers 15 residues. Germline V CDR1 and CDR2: SSHAT, FNYEAQ (reference sequence). The chain's CDR3 is CASSLQYGSGNEQFF. Here the CDR3 DNA reads TGTGCTAGCAGCTTACAATATGGGAGCGGGAATGAGCAGTTCTTC. The complete variable domain, with remaining parts taken from reference TRBV7-7 and TRBJ2-1, reads GAGVSQSPRYKVTKRGQDVTLRCDPISSHATLYWYQQALGQGPEFLTYFNYEAQPDKSGLPSDRFSAERPEGSISTLTIQRTEQRDSAMYRCASSLQYGSGNEQFFGPGTRLTVL.

The V and J genes are TRBV4-2 and TRBJ1-3; no clear D gene. This CDR3 spans 14 amino acids. Germline CDR1 and CDR2: LGHNA and YNFKEQ. The V end was cut by 5 bases, the J end by 2 bases, with 10 bases between. The CDR3 protein is CASSSERAGNTIYF. Written as DNA, the CDR3 is TGTGCCAGCAGCTCAGAGAGGGCTGGAAACACCATATATTTT.

V gene TRBV11-3 combines with J gene TRBJ1-1; D gene ambiguous. V was shortened by 1 base and J by 5 bases, with 8 bases between the two germline ends. Germline CDR1 is SGHNT and CDR2 is YENEEA. The CDR3 sequence is 13 residues long. This CDR3 reads CASSLGWATEAFF. CDR3 DNA: TGTGCCAGCAGCTTAGGTTGGGCTACTGAAGCTTTCTTT.

The CDR3 sequence: CASMLAGYNEQFF. The CDR3 nucleotides read TGTGCCAGCATGCTAGCGGGATACAATGAGCAGTTCTTC. This rearrangement joins TRBV7-9 to TRBJ2-1; TRBD2 matches at 9 bases. Germline V gene data show CDR1 as SEHNR and CDR2 as FQNEAQ (reference sequence). V gave up 7 bases and J gave up 4 bases; unmatched junction bases: 2. The CDR3 consists of 13 residues.

V and J are TRBV5-1 and TRBJ1-3, with TRBD1 identical over 9 bases. From germline, CDR1 is SGHRS and CDR2 YFSETQ. V shed 3 bases and J 0 bases; nucleotides not matched to a gene: 7. The CDR3 length is 17 residues. The CDR3, as DNA: TGCGCCAGCAGCTCTGGGACAGGGTTAAACTCTGGAAACACCATATATTTT. It translates to CASSSGTGLNSGNTIYF.

V usage is TRBV6-6 and J usage is TRBJ1-2; the D gene is possibly TRBD1 (5 bases). Germline V gives CDR1 MNHNY, CDR2 SVGAGI (reference sequence). The CDR3 is 12 amino acids. V gave up 6 bases and J gave up 4 bases, with 9 bases separating them. The CDR3, as DNA: TGTGCCAGCAGAGACAGACCCTATGGCTACACCTTC. Protein product: CASRDRPYGYTF.

The CDR3 region is CSVDRGQGNTGELFF. CDR3 coding DNA: TGCAGCGTTGATCGGGGACAGGGTAACACCGGGGAGCTGTTTTTT. V and J are TRBV29-1 and TRBJ2-2, with 9 bases that match TRBD1. This CDR3 contains 15 residues. From germline, CDR1 is SQVTM and CDR2 ANQGSEA. Trimming took 3 bases from V and 2 from J; bases not matched to a gene: 4.

This chain links TRBV29-1 with TRBJ1-2, with 7 bases lining up with TRBD1. CDR1 SQVTM and CDR2 ANQGSEA come from the germline V gene. The CDR3 is 13 amino acids. V was pared by 4 bases and J by 3 bases, with 5 bases of the junction left unmatched. The CDR3 DNA reads TGCAGCGTTGCCCCAGGGGGAGACTATGGCTACACCTTC. Translating gives CSVAPGGDYGYTF.

The rearrangement links TRBV5-4 to TRBJ2-1, with 8 bases identical to TRBD1. The CDR3 consists of 16 residues. The V segment lost 4 bases and the J segment 0 bases; nucleotides outside the gene matches: 6. From germline, CDR1 is SGHNT and CDR2 YYREEE (reference sequence). In DNA, the CDR3 is TGTGCCAGCAGCACCCCTGGGACAGGCTCCTACAATGAGCAGTTCTTC. Encoded protein: CASSTPGTGSYNEQFF.

The rearrangement uses TRBV6-1 and TRBJ1-3, with 7 bases lining up with TRBD1. J lost 4 bases, V lost 1 base, and 4 bases had no gene match. Per germline, CDR1 MNHNS and CDR2 SASEGT. The CDR3 has 15 amino acids. The CDR3 reads CASSEGPGQGNTIYF. CDR3 DNA sequence: TGTGCCAGCAGTGAAGGACCGGGACAGGGAAACACCATATATTTT.

This clone was seen more than once but under ten times. V usage is TRBV19 and J usage is TRBJ2-7; maybe TRBD1 (6 bases). Trimming removed 3 bases from V and 5 bases from J, with 14 bases in between. The V gene's germline CDR1 is LNHDA and CDR2 SQIVND (reference sequence). CDR3 length: 14 residues. The CDR3 sequence is CASSMFGQNHEQYF. The CDR3 DNA reads as TGTGCCAGTAGTATGTTCGGACAGAATCACGAGCAGTACTTC.

This clone occurred a few times. CDR3 region: CASSYDKSSGNTIYF. As DNA, the CDR3 is TGTGCCAGCAGTTACGACAAAAGCTCTGGAAACACCATATATTTT. The chain employs TRBV6-5 and TRBJ1-3; unclear D gene. Per the germline V gene, CDR1 is MNHEY and CDR2 is SVGAGI. Deletions cut 2 bases from V and 0 bases from J, with 8 bases between. This CDR3 spans 15 amino acids.

This sequence joins TRBV29-1 and TRBJ2-7; 10 bases match TRBD2. V was pared by 1 base and J by 2 bases, with 2 bases of the junction left unmatched. Germline CDR1 reads SQVTM; CDR2 reads ANQGSEA. The CDR3 consists of 14 residues. The CDR3 bases are TGCAGCGTTGAAGTTCTAGCGGGAGCCTACGAGCAGTACTTC. It codes for CSVEVLAGAYEQYF.

The rearrangement joins TRBV28 to TRBJ2-5, with TRBD2 identical over 8 bases. The CDR3 length is 17 residues. The ends lost 8 bases at V and 9 bases at J; junction bases unmatched: 23. The V gene's germline CDR1 is MDHEN and CDR2 SYDVKM. This CDR3 reads CASGSRPGSGGGWAQYF. The CDR3 DNA sequence: TGTGCCAGCGGATCTCGTCCGGGGTCGGGAGGGGGTTGGGCCCAGTACTTC.

J is TRBJ2-7 and V is TRBV28, with 7 bases identical to TRBD1. CDR3 size: 15 residues. Germline V lookup: CDR1 MDHEN, CDR2 SYDVKM. After removal of 6 bases from V and 3 bases from J, the junction contained 11 bases not matched to a gene. CDR3 sequence (DNA): TGTGCCAGCAGCTCTACCCCAGGGGGTGGCTACGAGCAGTACTTC. It encodes CASSSTPGGGYEQYF.

The CDR3 is CASSLALSIQADTQYF. The DNA for the CDR3 is TGCGCCAGCAGCTTGGCCCTAAGTATCCAGGCCGATACGCAGTATTTT. This rearrangement joins TRBV5-1 to TRBJ2-3; D is unresolved. CDR3 size: 16 residues. V was cut by 0 bases and J by 6 bases, with 17 bases left in between. Germline V gene lookup returns CDR1 SGHRS and CDR2 YFSETQ.

A single count supports this clone. The rearrangement links TRBV7-9 to TRBJ1-4, with 11 bases matching TRBD1. Germline V gene lookup returns CDR1 SEHNR and CDR2 FQNEAQ (reference sequence). There are 15 residues in the CDR3. The V and J ends lost 3 bases and 6 bases, in that order; junction bases with no gene match: 3. This CDR3 reads CASSFWTGGDEKLFF. CDR3 coding DNA: TGTGCCAGCAGCTTCTGGACAGGGGGCGATGAAAAACTGTTTTTT.

This sequence joins TRBV2 and TRBJ1-6, with D tentatively TRBD1 (5 bases). Trimming shortened V by 0 bases and J by 7 bases, and 13 bases separated the two germline ends. The germline gives CDR1 SNHLY, CDR2 FYNNEI. The length of the CDR3 is 16 residues. The CDR3 sequence is CASSEASDTGNSPLHF. CDR3 DNA sequence: TGTGCCAGCAGTGAAGCGTCGGACACAGGAAATTCACCCCTCCACTTT. The full variable domain, completed using reference TRBV2 and TRBJ1-6, is EPEVTQTPSHQVTQMGQEVILRCVPISNHLYFYWYRQILGQKVEFLVSFYNNEISEKSEIFDDQFSVERPDGSNFTLKIRSTKLEDSAMYFCASSEASDTGNSPLHFGNGTRLTVT.

The rearrangement links TRBV27 to TRBJ1-6, with D unclear. CDR1 MNHEY and CDR2 SMNVEV come from the germline V gene (reference sequence). Trimming cost V 6 bases and J 8 bases, with 14 bases left between them. CDR3 length: 14 amino acids. The CDR3 bases are TGTGCCAGCAGGGCACGGGGTATGCATTCACCCCTCCACTTT. Its protein is CASRARGMHSPLHF.